This T cell receptor (beta chain) was observed in a study of CD8+ T cells in alopecia areata. The ends were cut back, 4 bases at V and 6 bases at J, with 11 bases in the middle. CDR3 length: 13 amino acids. From germline, CDR1 is KGHSH and CDR2 LQKENI. It was cDNA, reverse transcribed from extracted RNA, that served as the sequencing template. The assay was immunoSEQ multiplex PCR, and TCRdb's table has in-frame clones only and misses some. In the table there are around 140,000 clones, around 49% of which are singletons. Study-wide results and limits: Researchers reported that TCR sharing among patients proved less clear than in mice, possibly HLA-linked.

This clone was counted a few times. Its antigen remains unidentified. The source of this sequence is a human donor with alopecia areata. The source was CD4+ T cells sorted from blood, collected at week 0. The rearrangement uses TRBV18 and TRBJ2-3, with a possible D match to TRBD2 (5 bases). The CDR3 DNA is TGTGCCAGCTCACGACTCGGACTCGATACGCAGTATTTT. Residues: CASSRLGLDTQYF.